A selection of T cell receptor beta chains follows, all from one sample in a study of technical replicates of blood from several donors. Only in-frame clones appear in the TCRdb table, and some are missing; sequencing was by immunoSEQ multiplex PCR. The profile shows 10,000 to 15,000 clones, about 76% of them singletons. The sequenced sample consisted of PBMCs. The receptors originated from a human donor in good health. CDR3s include the opening cysteine and the closing phenylalanine or tryptophan. Fields, in order: V gene, J gene, D gene, clone size, CDR3 protein, CDR3 DNA. The D gene is left open where the match is weak. Clone size is given for some rows only: seen once, a few or many times, or a class if the clone is expanded.

>TRBV29-1|TRBJ2-3|.|.
CSAVRGPDNTQYF
TGCAGCGCAGTGCGGGGGCCGGATAATACGCAGTATTTT
>TRBV5-1|TRBJ1-5|.|.
CASSLGSLGDQPQHF
TGCGCCAGCAGCTTGGGGTCGCTCGGGGATCAGCCCCAGCATTTT
>TRBV28|TRBJ2-1|.|.
CASSRLSQFF
TGTGCCAGCAGTCGACTATCACAGTTCTTC
>TRBV5-1|TRBJ2-7|.|once
CASSPQGSHEQYF
TGCGCCAGCAGTCCACAGGGTAGCCACGAGCAGTACTTC
>TRBV11-3|TRBJ2-7|TRBD2|once
CASSPSSGSVCEQYF
TGTGCCAGCAGCCCTTCTAGCGGGAGTGTCTGTGAGCAGTACTTC
>TRBV30|TRBJ1-5|.|few
CAWGIRGDQPQHF
TGTGCCTGGGGTATACGGGGGGATCAGCCCCAGCATTTT
>TRBV5-4|TRBJ2-3|TRBD1|.
CASSPGTASPLDTQYF
TGTGCCAGCAGCCCCGGGACAGCTTCCCCCCTAGATACGCAGTATTTT
>TRBV4-2|TRBJ2-2|.|.
CASSQEGLTGELFF
TGTGCCAGCAGCCAAGAGGGCTTGACCGGGGAGCTGTTTTTT
>TRBV28|TRBJ2-6|.|.
CASTSVSSGANVLTF
TGTGCCAGCACCTCGGTGAGCTCTGGGGCCAACGTCCTGACTTTC
>TRBV14|TRBJ2-5|.|.
CASSQQVQETQYF
TGTGCCAGCAGCCAACAGGTCCAAGAGACCCAGTACTTC
>TRBV30|TRBJ2-7|.|few
CAWSVLAGKRSYEQYF
TGTGCCTGGAGTGTATTGGCTGGCAAACGCTCCTACGAGCAGTACTTC
>TRBV28|TRBJ1-1|TRBD1|few
CASSPGTGSEAFF
TGTGCCAGCAGTCCCGGGACAGGGTCTGAAGCTTTCTTT
>TRBV20-1|TRBJ2-5|.|.
CSVGGQETQYF
TGCAGTGTAGGCGGGCAAGAGACCCAGTACTTC
>TRBV20-1|TRBJ2-3|.|.
CSAVLVDTQYF
TGCAGTGCTGTCCTAGTTGATACGCAGTATTTT
>TRBV28|TRBJ1-2|TRBD1|few
CASSPLDRQGYTF
TGTGCCAGCAGCCCTCTGGACAGGCAGGGCTACACCTTC
>TRBV29-1|TRBJ2-5|TRBD1|.
CSVSGTGGETQYF
TGCAGCGTTTCCGGGACAGGCGGAGAGACCCAGTACTTC
>TRBV4-1|TRBJ1-2|.|.
CASSQENGRRRAGSGYTF
TGCGCCAGCAGCCAAGAAAATGGCAGAAGGAGGGCTGGAAGTGGCTACACCTTC
>TRBV7-9|TRBJ2-7|.|.
CASSWVLNPGEQYF
TGTGCCAGCAGCTGGGTCCTTAATCCGGGCGAGCAGTACTTC
>TRBV7-8|TRBJ2-1|TRBD2|.
CASSLSGRRQFF
TGTGCCAGCAGCTTAAGCGGGAGAAGGCAGTTCTTC
>TRBV7-3|TRBJ2-1|TRBD2|.
CASSPRGSGSVGEQFF
TGTGCCAGCAGCCCCCGGGGTAGCGGGAGTGTGGGTGAGCAGTTCTTC
>TRBV19|TRBJ1-4|TRBD1|.
CASSPGPQGQKLFF
TGTGCCAGTAGCCCCGGCCCACAGGGGCAAAAACTGTTTTTT
>TRBV19|TRBJ1-2|.|.
CASSKTNYGYTF
TGTGCCAGTAGTAAGACAAACTATGGCTACACCTTC
>TRBV6-1|TRBJ2-7|.|once
CAGGLAASYEQYF
TGTGCCGGGGGGCTAGCGGCCTCCTACGAGCAGTACTTC